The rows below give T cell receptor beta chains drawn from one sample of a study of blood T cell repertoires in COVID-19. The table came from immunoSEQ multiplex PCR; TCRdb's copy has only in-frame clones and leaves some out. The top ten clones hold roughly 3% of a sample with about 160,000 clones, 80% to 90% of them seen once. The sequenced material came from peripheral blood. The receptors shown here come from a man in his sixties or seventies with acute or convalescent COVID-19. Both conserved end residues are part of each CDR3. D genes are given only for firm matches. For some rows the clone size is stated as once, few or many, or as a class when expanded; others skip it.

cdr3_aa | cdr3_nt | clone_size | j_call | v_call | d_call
CASSFYRGSTDTQYF | TGTGCCAGCAGTTTTTACAGGGGGAGCACAGATACGCAGTATTTT | NA | TRBJ2-3 | TRBV28 | TRBD1
CASSTRLAGGYNEQFF | TGTGCCAGCAGCACGAGACTAGCGGGAGGCTACAATGAGCAGTTCTTC | NA | TRBJ2-1 | TRBV5-4 | TRBD2
CASSLTEYSNQPQHF | TGTGCCAGCAGTTTGACAGAATATAGCAATCAGCCCCAGCATTTT | few | TRBJ1-5 | TRBV6-6 | NA
CASSGLAGGRVSGELFF | TGTGCCAGCAGTGGGCTAGCGGGAGGGCGGGTATCCGGGGAGCTGTTTTTT | NA | TRBJ2-2 | TRBV6-1 | TRBD2
CASSIGAVGNTEAFF | TGTGCCAGTAGTATAGGGGCAGTGGGGAACACTGAAGCTTTCTTT | NA | TRBJ1-1 | TRBV19 | NA
CASREGLDSKVQQYF | TGTGCCAGCAGAGAGGGACTGGATAGTAAGGTGCAGCAGTACTTC | NA | TRBJ2-7 | TRBV27 | NA
CASSSDITGTSRGDEQFF | TGTGCCAGCAGCTCGGACATTACCGGGACTAGCAGAGGCGATGAGCAGTTCTTC | NA | TRBJ2-1 | TRBV7-4 | TRBD2
CASSLRSGSSYEQYF | TGTGCCAGCAGCTTACGCAGCGGGAGTAGCTACGAGCAGTACTTC | NA | TRBJ2-7 | TRBV7-2 | TRBD2
CASRRTGGATEAFF | TGTGCCAGCAGACGAACAGGGGGGGCCACTGAAGCTTTCTTT | NA | TRBJ1-1 | TRBV7-2 | TRBD1
CAISEGTSGRANPNEQFF | TGTGCCATCAGTGAGGGGACTAGCGGGAGGGCCAATCCGAATGAGCAGTTCTTC | NA | TRBJ2-1 | TRBV10-3 | TRBD2
CASKPGQANTEAFF | TGCGCCAGCAAGCCGGGACAGGCGAACACTGAAGCTTTCTTT | NA | TRBJ1-1 | TRBV5-1 | TRBD1
CASSEGTYGYTF | TGCGCCAGCAGTGAGGGGACATATGGCTACACCTTC | NA | TRBJ1-2 | TRBV10-2 | NA
CASSLRTSGRVLGSGTQYF | TGTGCCAGCAGTCTTCGGACTAGCGGGAGGGTTCTAGGTTCCGGGACCCAGTACTTC | NA | TRBJ2-5 | TRBV7-6 | TRBD2
CASRDRGKPDNYGYTF | TGTGCCAGCAGGGACAGGGGGAAACCGGATAACTATGGCTACACCTTC | NA | TRBJ1-2 | TRBV6-6 | TRBD1
CASSLAGTSSYEQYF | TGCGCCAGCAGCTTGGCAGGGACTAGCTCCTACGAGCAGTACTTC | few | TRBJ2-7 | TRBV5-1 | TRBD2
CASSGASSGNTIYF | TGTGCCAGCAGTGGGGCGTCCTCTGGAAACACCATATATTTT | once | TRBJ1-3 | TRBV6-6 | NA
CASSEPSGSWNEQYF | TGTGCCAGCAGTGAACCTAGCGGGAGTTGGAACGAGCAGTACTTC | NA | TRBJ2-7 | TRBV6-1 | TRBD2
CASSLLRVDTQYF | TGTGCCAGCAGCTTACTGCGCGTCGATACGCAGTATTTT | few | TRBJ2-3 | TRBV7-2 | NA
CASSLARQDSLHEKLFF | TGTGCCAGCAGCTTAGCACGACAGGACTCCTTACATGAAAAACTGTTTTTT | NA | TRBJ1-4 | TRBV7-9 | NA
CASSTGRTGAVNTGELFF | TGTGCCAGCAGCACAGGACGGACAGGGGCTGTCAACACCGGGGAGCTGTTTTTT | few | TRBJ2-2 | TRBV7-3 | TRBD1
CAWSVGEQGGDEQYF | TGTGCCTGGAGTGTAGGGGAACAGGGTGGCGATGAGCAGTACTTC | NA | TRBJ2-7 | TRBV30 | NA
CATSDPGQGKANEKLFF | TGTGCCACCAGTGACCCGGGACAGGGAAAGGCCAATGAAAAACTGTTTTTT | once | TRBJ1-4 | TRBV24-1 | TRBD1
CATSRDGQGLSTEAFF | TGTGCCACCAGCAGAGACGGACAGGGCTTAAGCACTGAAGCTTTCTTT | NA | TRBJ1-1 | TRBV15 | TRBD1
CASSLPTADTQYF | TGTGCCAGCAGTTTACCGACTGCAGATACGCAGTATTTT | NA | TRBJ2-3 | TRBV27 | NA
CASSVGQGNIHEQYF | TGTGCCAGCAGCGTAGGACAGGGAAATATCCACGAGCAGTACTTC | NA | TRBJ2-7 | TRBV9 | TRBD1
CASSLGSDSNQPQHF | TGCGCCAGCAGCTTGGGCAGTGATAGCAATCAGCCCCAGCATTTT | NA | TRBJ1-5 | TRBV5-1 | NA
CASSFRGGSSYEQYF | TGCGCCAGCAGCTTCCGTGGCGGGAGCTCCTACGAGCAGTACTTC | NA | TRBJ2-7 | TRBV5-1 | TRBD2
CASSPRGRVAKNIQYF | TGTGCCAGCAGCCCCAGGGGCAGGGTCGCGAAAAACATTCAGTACTTC | few | TRBJ2-4 | TRBV11-3 | NA
CASSFLAGPQETQYF | TGCGCCAGCAGCTTCCTAGCGGGACCCCAAGAGACCCAGTACTTC | NA | TRBJ2-5 | TRBV5-1 | TRBD2
CASSDSYTEAFF | TGCGCCAGCAGCGACAGCTACACTGAAGCTTTCTTT | NA | TRBJ1-1 | TRBV5-1 | NA
CASSQGQGPDTQYF | TGTGCCAGCAGCCAAGGACAGGGACCAGATACGCAGTATTTT | NA | TRBJ2-3 | TRBV3-1/TRBV3-2 | TRBD1
CASSLLSGTTFNEQFF | TGTGCCAGCAGTCTTCTTAGCGGGACGACTTTCAATGAGCAGTTCTTC | NA | TRBJ2-1 | TRBV28 | TRBD2
CASSLSGDLYNEQFF | TGTGCCAGCAGCTTGTCAGGGGACCTTTACAATGAGCAGTTCTTC | NA | TRBJ2-1 | TRBV7-3 | NA
CASSTSGNTDTQYF | TGTGCCAGCAGCACAAGCGGGAACACAGATACGCAGTATTTT | NA | TRBJ2-3 | TRBV7-9 | TRBD2
CASSIGRGGGETQYF | TGTGCCAGTAGTATAGGAAGGGGCGGTGGGGAGACCCAGTACTTC | NA | TRBJ2-5 | TRBV19 | NA
CASSLQQSTNEKLFF | TGTGCCAGCAGTCTCCAACAGTCAACTAATGAAAAACTGTTTTTT | NA | TRBJ1-4 | TRBV2 | NA
CASRGAAYEQYF | TGTGCCAGCAGGGGCGCCGCCTACGAGCAGTACTTC | NA | TRBJ2-7 | TRBV2 | NA